This T cell receptor beta chain appears in the sequencing data of a study of OX40 agonist ivuxolimab in advanced cancers. The CDR3 is 14 residues long. Deletions cut 5 bases from V and 1 base from J, with 11 bases between. Germline V lookup: CDR1 LGHNA, CDR2 YNFKEQ. TCRdb keeps only in-frame clones here, not all; method: immunoSEQ multiplex PCR. The repertoire holds 49,000 or so clones, with 89% as singletons. The source of this sequence is an adult with an advanced solid tumor such as melanoma, head and neck, liver or kidney cancer. This chain links TRBV4-2 with TRBJ1-1; D is undetermined. Specimen: CD4+ or CD8+ T cells sorted from blood, collected in a trial of the OX40 agonist ivuxolimab. The CDR3 DNA sequence: TGTGCCAGCAGCTTGGAAGGAGGGAACACTGAAGCTTTCTTT. Its translation: CASSLEGGNTEAFF.